These T cell receptor beta chains were read from a single sample in a study of early T cells in non-severe SARS-CoV-2 infection. Each CDR3 protein is one row after TCRdb ran MiXCR on the 5' RACE reads. The sample comprises some 96,000 distinct CDR3 sequences, approximately 9.9% of which are singletons, and 4.7% rests with the top ten. The sequencing here drew on whole blood, taken at baseline. The receptors were gathered from an adult who was a healthcare worker with PCR-confirmed SARS-CoV-2 infection or an uninfected control (not recorded which). Each CDR3 is given with its conserved first and last residue. Each record gives: V gene, J gene, D gene, clone size, CDR3 DNA, CDR3 protein. D genes are given only for firm matches. Expanded clones are given a class, and other clones once, few, many or no size at all.

TRBV15	TRBJ2-3	.	few	TGTGCCACCAGCAGAGATCCGGGTTCGGATACGCAGTATTTT	CATSRDPGSDTQYF
TRBV10-3	TRBJ2-2	.	few	TGTGCCATCAGTGCCAGGGGAACCGGGGAGCTGTTTTTT	CAISARGTGELFF
TRBV19	TRBJ2-5	TRBD2	few	TGTGCCAGTAGCAACCTGGCGCGGGAGCCAGGACAAGAGACCCAGTACTTC	CASSNLAREPGQETQYF
TRBV7-3	TRBJ2-1	TRBD2	few	TGTGCCAGCAGCACGACTAGCGGGGGCAACAATGAGCAGTTCTTC	CASSTTSGGNNEQFF
TRBV4-1	TRBJ2-1	.	few	TGCGCCAGCAGCCAAGGGGTTATGCTGGGGTACAATGAGCAGTTCTTC	CASSQGVMLGYNEQFF
TRBV7-2	TRBJ2-7	.	many	TGTGCCAGCAGCTTAGCCCGGAGGGACTACGAGCAGTACTTC	CASSLARRDYEQYF
TRBV5-1	TRBJ1-1	TRBD1	few	TGCGCCAGCAGCTTGGCAGGGACAGAGCACACTGAAGCTTTCTTT	CASSLAGTEHTEAFF
TRBV18	TRBJ1-2	.	many	TGTGCCAGCTCACCAGACAGACTTGATGGCTACACCTTC	CASSPDRLDGYTF
TRBV6-2/TRBV6-3	TRBJ2-1	.	.	TGTGCCAGCAAACTTCGGGCCCCTTTGAACAATGAGCAGTTCTTC	CASKLRAPLNNEQFF
TRBV7-8	TRBJ2-1	.	few	TGTGCCAGCAGCATAAGAGCTTTTTATGAGCAGTTCTTC	CASSIRAFYEQFF
TRBV12-3/TRBV12-4	TRBJ2-3	TRBD1	many	TGTGCCAGCAGTCCGGGACAGGACACAGATACGCAGTATTTT	CASSPGQDTDTQYF
TRBV5-5	TRBJ2-1	TRBD1	.	TGTGCCAGCAGCCCCGGACAGGCCCACTACAATGAGCAGTTCTTC	CASSPGQAHYNEQFF
TRBV4-2	TRBJ2-1	TRBD2	few	TGTGCCAGCAGCCGTACCTTACTAGCGCGAACCTACAATGAGCAGTTCTTC	CASSRTLLARTYNEQFF
TRBV5-1	TRBJ1-1	.	many	TGCGCCAGCATGACAGGCGTGAACACTGAAGCTTTCTTT	CASMTGVNTEAFF
TRBV10-1	TRBJ2-3	TRBD2	many	TGCGCCAGCGGCCAGACTAGCGGGAGCCCAGATACGCAGTATTTT	CASGQTSGSPDTQYF
TRBV20-1	TRBJ2-3	.	few	TGCAGTGCTAGTACATGGTGGGGGACTAGCACAGATACGCAGTATTTT	CSASTWWGTSTDTQYF
TRBV29-1	TRBJ2-1	TRBD2	.	TGCAGCGTTGAAGAAGGGACTAGCGGAGGCAATGAGCAGTTCTTC	CSVEEGTSGGNEQFF
TRBV30	TRBJ1-4	.	many	TGTGCCTGGAGTGCTGCCACTAATGAAAAACTGTTTTTT	CAWSAATNEKLFF
TRBV11-2	TRBJ2-2	.	few	TGTGCCAGCAGTTTCCATATCGGGAGCGCAGGGGAGCTGTTTTTT	CASSFHIGSAGELFF
TRBV7-2	TRBJ1-2	.	many	TGTGCCAGCAGCATCTCTCCGGGAGAGGATGGCTACACCTTC	CASSISPGEDGYTF
TRBV19	TRBJ1-1	.	.	TGTGCCAGTAGTATTGGCCCTTCCCGGCTAGGGGAAGTGAACACTGAAGCTTTCTTT	CASSIGPSRLGEVNTEAFF
TRBV9	TRBJ2-1	.	few	TGTGCCAGCAGCCATCCCCGGAAGGGGCATCAAGGTGAGCAGTTCTTC	CASSHPRKGHQGEQFF
TRBV15	TRBJ2-3	.	.	TGTGCCACCAGCAGGGACCGATCAGATACGCAGTATTTT	CATSRDRSDTQYF
TRBV24-1	TRBJ2-2	TRBD1	few	TGTGCCACCAGTGATCTCCGGGACAGACGTAGACCGAACACCGGGGAGCTGTTTTTT	CATSDLRDRRRPNTGELFF
TRBV5-1	TRBJ2-4	TRBD2	few	TGCGCCAGCAGCTCGGGGGGAGCGGAAAACATTCAGTACTTC	CASSSGGAENIQYF
TRBV3-1	TRBJ1-1	.	.	TGTGCCAGCAGCCAAGCGGCAGGGGTGGAAGCTTTCTTT	CASSQAAGVEAFF
TRBV30	TRBJ1-2	.	many	TGTGCCTGGAGCAGAAGGGCCACGGAGGGCTACACCTTC	CAWSRRATEGYTF
TRBV10-3	TRBJ2-6	.	many	TGTGCCATCAGGTGGGAGGATCCTAGCTCTGGGGCCAACGTCCTGACTTTC	CAIRWEDPSSGANVLTF